The rows below give T cell receptor beta chains drawn from one sample of a study of vaccination effects on CD4 cells after COVID-19. Their specific antigens are unknown. Libraries were prepared by immunoSEQ multiplex PCR; TCRdb keeps only in-frame clonotypes and omits some of them. There are 75,000 to 100,000 clones in the sample; over 70% occur only once, and around 1% lies in the top ten. The sample in question was CD4+ T cells from PBMCs cultured with HCoV-OC43 spike peptides, obtained after COVID-19 vaccination. All receptors derive from a human donor who received a COVID-19 vaccine. Each CDR3 is given with its conserved first and last residue. The D gene is left open where the match is weak. Some rows have no size entry. The others give once, few or many, or a class for an expanded clone.

cdr3_length: 13; d_call: .; v_call: TRBV7-8; j_call: TRBJ2-3; clone_size: .; cdr3_aa: CASSLGGAAQKYF; cdr3_nt: TGTGCCAGCAGCTTAGGCGGGGCCGCCCAGAAGTATTTT
cdr3_length: 15; d_call: TRBD1; v_call: TRBV24-1; j_call: TRBJ1-5; clone_size: few; cdr3_aa: CATSDRTGLDQPQHF; cdr3_nt: TGTGCCACCAGTGACCGGACAGGGTTGGATCAGCCCCAGCATTTT
cdr3_length: 15; d_call: TRBD1; v_call: TRBV18; j_call: TRBJ2-2; clone_size: .; cdr3_aa: CASSQRQGSTGELFF; cdr3_nt: TGTGCCAGCTCCCAACGACAGGGTTCCACCGGGGAGCTGTTTTTT
cdr3_length: 14; d_call: .; v_call: TRBV9; j_call: TRBJ1-3; clone_size: .; cdr3_aa: CASSPGGGGNTIYF; cdr3_nt: TGTGCCAGCAGCCCCGGGGGCGGTGGAAACACCATATATTTT
cdr3_length: 13; d_call: .; v_call: TRBV6-6; j_call: TRBJ1-6; clone_size: .; cdr3_aa: CASTRARDSPLHF; cdr3_nt: TGTGCCAGCACCCGAGCTCGGGATTCACCCCTCCACTTT
cdr3_length: 12; d_call: .; v_call: TRBV29-1; j_call: TRBJ1-2; clone_size: .; cdr3_aa: CSVAGGNYGYTF; cdr3_nt: TGCAGCGTCGCGGGGGGCAACTATGGCTACACCTTC
cdr3_length: 16; d_call: TRBD1; v_call: TRBV7-9; j_call: TRBJ2-2; clone_size: .; cdr3_aa: CASSLMGTGGTGELFF; cdr3_nt: TGTGCCAGCAGCCTAATGGGGACAGGGGGCACCGGGGAGCTGTTTTTT
cdr3_length: 13; d_call: .; v_call: TRBV10-2; j_call: TRBJ1-1; clone_size: .; cdr3_aa: CASTPRFYTEAFF; cdr3_nt: TGCGCCAGCACCCCCAGGTTTTACACTGAAGCTTTCTTT
cdr3_length: 15; d_call: .; v_call: TRBV7-8; j_call: TRBJ1-6; clone_size: few; cdr3_aa: CASSPASGFGSPLHF; cdr3_nt: TGTGCCAGCAGTCCAGCCTCAGGGTTCGGTTCACCCCTCCACTTT
cdr3_length: 13; d_call: .; v_call: TRBV7-2; j_call: TRBJ2-1; clone_size: few; cdr3_aa: CASSFGRPNEQFF; cdr3_nt: TGTGCCAGCAGCTTCGGACGACCCAATGAGCAGTTCTTC
cdr3_length: 15; d_call: TRBD1; v_call: TRBV5-1; j_call: TRBJ2-3; clone_size: .; cdr3_aa: CASSPTGDFTDTQYF; cdr3_nt: TGCGCCAGCAGCCCGACAGGGGACTTCACAGATACGCAGTATTTT
cdr3_length: 15; d_call: TRBD1; v_call: TRBV5-1; j_call: TRBJ1-4; clone_size: once; cdr3_aa: CASSPRQGPNEKLFF; cdr3_nt: TGCGCCAGCAGCCCCCGACAGGGGCCTAATGAAAAACTGTTTTTT
cdr3_length: 15; d_call: .; v_call: TRBV3-1/TRBV3-2; j_call: TRBJ2-5; clone_size: .; cdr3_aa: CASSQGPSNQETQYF; cdr3_nt: TGTGCCAGCAGCCAAGGACCCTCGAACCAAGAGACCCAGTACTTC
cdr3_length: 15; d_call: TRBD1; v_call: TRBV6-6; j_call: TRBJ1-4; clone_size: .; cdr3_aa: CASRHTRDRDEKLFF; cdr3_nt: TGTGCCAGCAGGCACACCCGGGACAGGGATGAAAAACTGTTTTTT
cdr3_length: 16; d_call: TRBD2; v_call: TRBV24-1; j_call: TRBJ2-2; clone_size: once; cdr3_aa: CATTPAGGDGAGELFF; cdr3_nt: TGTGCCACCACCCCGGCGGGGGGCGACGGTGCCGGGGAGCTGTTTTTT
cdr3_length: 16; d_call: .; v_call: TRBV19; j_call: TRBJ1-1; clone_size: .; cdr3_aa: CASSDQGRMGNTEAFF; cdr3_nt: TGTGCCAGTTCGGACCAGGGTCGTATGGGGAACACTGAAGCTTTCTTT
cdr3_length: 15; d_call: .; v_call: TRBV5-5; j_call: TRBJ1-2; clone_size: few; cdr3_aa: CASSYFHRGIYGYTF; cdr3_nt: TGTGCCAGCAGCTATTTCCACCGGGGAATCTATGGCTACACCTTC
cdr3_length: 14; d_call: .; v_call: TRBV6-4; j_call: TRBJ1-5; clone_size: .; cdr3_aa: CASSEEGFRQPQHF; cdr3_nt: TGTGCCAGCAGTGAAGAAGGATTTCGGCAGCCCCAGCATTTT
cdr3_length: 16; d_call: .; v_call: TRBV18; j_call: TRBJ1-1; clone_size: .; cdr3_aa: CASSPPGLYGATEAFF; cdr3_nt: TGTGCCAGCTCACCACCGGGATTGTACGGGGCAACTGAAGCTTTCTTT
cdr3_length: 15; d_call: TRBD1; v_call: TRBV5-1; j_call: TRBJ1-5; clone_size: .; cdr3_aa: CASNLWDSYNQPQHF; cdr3_nt: TGCGCCAGCAACTTATGGGACAGCTACAATCAGCCCCAGCATTTT
cdr3_length: 19; d_call: .; v_call: TRBV7-3; j_call: TRBJ2-2; clone_size: .; cdr3_aa: CASSLTSSFPDGPTGELFF; cdr3_nt: TGTGCCAGCAGCTTAACGTCGTCTTTCCCGGACGGACCCACCGGGGAGCTGTTTTTT
cdr3_length: 13; d_call: .; v_call: TRBV29-1; j_call: TRBJ2-1; clone_size: .; cdr3_aa: CSVELASRGLRFF; cdr3_nt: TGCAGCGTTGAGTTAGCTTCTCGGGGGCTAAGGTTCTTC
cdr3_length: 15; d_call: TRBD2; v_call: TRBV2; j_call: TRBJ2-5; clone_size: .; cdr3_aa: CASKRLAGPGETQYF; cdr3_nt: TGTGCCAGCAAGAGACTAGCGGGGCCGGGGGAGACCCAGTACTTC